This T cell receptor beta chain emerged from a study of neurological immune-mediated disorders. This clonotype was counted at least ten times. This CDR3 is built from 15 residues. V was cut by 1 base and J by 8 bases, with 16 bases left in between. Via MiXCR, TCRdb re-called the 5' RACE reads, giving one row per CDR3 protein. The table has 50,000 to 60,000 distinct CDR3 sequences, under 5% seen once. This sequence joins TRBV12-3 or TRBV12-4 and TRBJ2-3; a weak D match, TRBD2 (6 bases). This receptor was identified in a woman in her 40s with multiple sclerosis. Sequencing was done on a sample of CD4+ T cells from blood. This chain's CDR3 is CASSLGVGEVGTQYF. DNA for the CDR3: TGTGCCAGCAGTTTAGGGGTCGGGGAGGTCGGTACGCAGTATTTT.